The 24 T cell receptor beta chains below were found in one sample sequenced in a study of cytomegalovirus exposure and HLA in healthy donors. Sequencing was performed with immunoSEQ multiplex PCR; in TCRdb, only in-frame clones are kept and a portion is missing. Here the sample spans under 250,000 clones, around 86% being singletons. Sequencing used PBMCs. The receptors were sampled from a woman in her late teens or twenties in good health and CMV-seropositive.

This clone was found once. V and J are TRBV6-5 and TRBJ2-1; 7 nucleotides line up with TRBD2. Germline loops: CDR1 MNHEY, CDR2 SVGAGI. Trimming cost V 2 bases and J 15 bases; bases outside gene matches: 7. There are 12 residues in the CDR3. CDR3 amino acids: CASSYPGWGGFF. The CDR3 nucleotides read TGTGCCAGCAGTTACCCTGGTTGGGGGGGGTTCTTC.

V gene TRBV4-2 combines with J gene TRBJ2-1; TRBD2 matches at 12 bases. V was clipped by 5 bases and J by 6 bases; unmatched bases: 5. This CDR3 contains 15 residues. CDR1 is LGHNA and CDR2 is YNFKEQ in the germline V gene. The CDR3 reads CASSNRLAGANEQFF. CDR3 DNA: TGTGCCAGCAGCAACCGACTAGCGGGAGCCAATGAGCAGTTCTTC.

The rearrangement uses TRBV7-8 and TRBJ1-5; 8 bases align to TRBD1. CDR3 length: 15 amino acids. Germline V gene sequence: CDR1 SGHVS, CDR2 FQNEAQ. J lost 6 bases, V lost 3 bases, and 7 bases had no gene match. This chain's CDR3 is CASSFSQGAGQPQHF. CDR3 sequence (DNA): TGTGCCAGCAGCTTCAGTCAGGGGGCTGGTCAGCCCCAGCATTTT.

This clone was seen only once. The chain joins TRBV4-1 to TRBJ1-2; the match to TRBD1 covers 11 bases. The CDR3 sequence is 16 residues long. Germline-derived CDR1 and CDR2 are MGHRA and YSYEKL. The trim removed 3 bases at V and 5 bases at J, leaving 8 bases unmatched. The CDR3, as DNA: TGCGCCAGCAGCCACCCGATCGGACAGGGGGCTTATGGCTACACCTTC. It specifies CASSHPIGQGAYGYTF.

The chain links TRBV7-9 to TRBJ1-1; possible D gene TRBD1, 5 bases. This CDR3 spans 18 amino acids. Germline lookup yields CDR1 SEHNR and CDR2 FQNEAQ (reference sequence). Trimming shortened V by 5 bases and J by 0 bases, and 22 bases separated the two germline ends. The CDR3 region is CASSISPRATAMNTEAFF. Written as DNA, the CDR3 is TGTGCCAGCAGCATATCCCCTAGGGCGACAGCTATGAACACTGAAGCTTTCTTT.

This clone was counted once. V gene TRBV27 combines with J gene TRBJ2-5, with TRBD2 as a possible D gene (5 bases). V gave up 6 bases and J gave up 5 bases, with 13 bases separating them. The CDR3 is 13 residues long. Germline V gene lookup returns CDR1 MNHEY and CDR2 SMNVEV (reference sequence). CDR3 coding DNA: TGTGCCAGCAGAGCCTCGGAGGCGGAGACCCAGTACTTC. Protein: CASRASEAETQYF.

The CDR3 DNA is TGTGCCAGCAGCTTGGAGCGCCAGGGCTATGGCTACACCTTC. Translated, it gives CASSLERQGYGYTF. The chain employs TRBV5-4 and TRBJ1-2; D may be TRBD1 (5 bases). CDR3 length equals 14 residues. V lost 0 bases to trimming and J lost 4 bases, with 10 bases between them. CDR1 is SGHNT and CDR2 is YYREEE in the germline V gene (reference sequence).

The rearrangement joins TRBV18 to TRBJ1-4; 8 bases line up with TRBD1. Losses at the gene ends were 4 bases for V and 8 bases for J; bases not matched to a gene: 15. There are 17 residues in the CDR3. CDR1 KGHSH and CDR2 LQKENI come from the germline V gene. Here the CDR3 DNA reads TGTGCCAGCTCACTCAACTTATACGGACAGGGAGGAGAAAAACTGTTTTTT. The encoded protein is CASSLNLYGQGGEKLFF.

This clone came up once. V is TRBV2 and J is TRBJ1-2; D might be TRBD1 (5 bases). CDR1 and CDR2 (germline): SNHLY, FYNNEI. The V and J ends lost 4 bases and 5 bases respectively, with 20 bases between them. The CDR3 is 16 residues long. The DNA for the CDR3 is TGTGCCAGCAGTGCCCCGGGGCAGGGAGGGGCTTATGGCTACACCTTC. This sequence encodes CASSAPGQGGAYGYTF.

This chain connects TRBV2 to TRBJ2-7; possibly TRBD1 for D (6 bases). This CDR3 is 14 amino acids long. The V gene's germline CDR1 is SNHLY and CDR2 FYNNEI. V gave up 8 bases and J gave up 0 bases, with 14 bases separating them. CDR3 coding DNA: TGTGCCAGCGCCCACAGGGCCCACTCCTACGAGCAGTACTTC. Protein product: CASAHRAHSYEQYF.

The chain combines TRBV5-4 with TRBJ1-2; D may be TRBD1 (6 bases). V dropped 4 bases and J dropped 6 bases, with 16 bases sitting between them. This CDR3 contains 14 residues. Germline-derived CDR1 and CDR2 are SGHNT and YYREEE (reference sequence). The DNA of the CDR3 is TGTGCCAGCAGCGTAATAGGGGACACCGATGGCTACACCTTC. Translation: CASSVIGDTDGYTF.

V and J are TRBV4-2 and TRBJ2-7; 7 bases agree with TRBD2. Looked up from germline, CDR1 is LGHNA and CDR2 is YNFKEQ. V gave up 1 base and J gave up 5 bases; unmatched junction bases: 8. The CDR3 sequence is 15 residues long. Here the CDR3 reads CASSQGGGRTDEQYF. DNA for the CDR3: TGTGCCAGCAGCCAAGGGGGCGGGAGAACCGACGAGCAGTACTTC.

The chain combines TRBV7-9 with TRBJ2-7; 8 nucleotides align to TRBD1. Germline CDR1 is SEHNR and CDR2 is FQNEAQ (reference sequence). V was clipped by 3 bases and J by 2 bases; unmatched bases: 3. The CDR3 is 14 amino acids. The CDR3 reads CASSFGDRPYEQYF. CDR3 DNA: TGTGCCAGCAGCTTCGGGGACAGGCCCTACGAGCAGTACTTC.

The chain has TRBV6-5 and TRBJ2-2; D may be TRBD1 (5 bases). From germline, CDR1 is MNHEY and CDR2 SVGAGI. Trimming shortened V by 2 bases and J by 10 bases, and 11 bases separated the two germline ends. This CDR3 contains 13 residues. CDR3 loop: CASSYGAGVELFF. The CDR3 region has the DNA TGTGCCAGCAGTTACGGGGCTGGGGTGGAGCTGTTTTTT.

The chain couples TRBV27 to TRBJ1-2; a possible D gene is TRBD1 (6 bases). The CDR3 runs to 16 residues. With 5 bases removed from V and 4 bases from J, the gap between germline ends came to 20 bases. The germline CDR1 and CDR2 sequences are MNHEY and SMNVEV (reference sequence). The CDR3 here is CASSPLPWTVGYGYTF. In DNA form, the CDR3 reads TGTGCCAGCAGTCCCCTCCCTTGGACAGTCGGCTATGGCTACACCTTC.

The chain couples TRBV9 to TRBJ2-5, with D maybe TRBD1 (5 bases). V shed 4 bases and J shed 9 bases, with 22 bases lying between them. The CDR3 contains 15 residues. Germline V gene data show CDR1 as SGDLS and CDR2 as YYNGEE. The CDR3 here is CASSPRIGAGWAQYF. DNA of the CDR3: TGTGCCAGCAGCCCCCGCATTGGGGCAGGGTGGGCCCAGTACTTC.

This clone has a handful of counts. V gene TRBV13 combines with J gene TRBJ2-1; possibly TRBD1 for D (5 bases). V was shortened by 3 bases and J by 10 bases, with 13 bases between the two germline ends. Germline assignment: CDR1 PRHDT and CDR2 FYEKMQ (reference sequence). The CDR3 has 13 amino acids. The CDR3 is CASSFGAPPEQFF. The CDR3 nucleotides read TGTGCCAGCAGCTTTGGGGCCCCTCCGGAGCAGTTCTTC. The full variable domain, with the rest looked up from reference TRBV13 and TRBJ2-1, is AAGVIQSPRHLIKEKRETATLKCYPIPRHDTVYWYQQGPGQDPQFLISFYEKMQSDKGSIPDRFSAQQFSDYHSELNMSSLELGDSALYFCASSFGAPPEQFFGPGTRLTVL.

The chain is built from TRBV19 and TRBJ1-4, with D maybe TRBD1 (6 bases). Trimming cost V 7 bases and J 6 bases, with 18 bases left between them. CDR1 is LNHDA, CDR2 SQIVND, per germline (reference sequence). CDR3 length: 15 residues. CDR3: CASNSGTLGHEKLFF. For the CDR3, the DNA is TGTGCCAGTAACTCCGGGACACTTGGGCATGAAAAACTGTTTTTT.

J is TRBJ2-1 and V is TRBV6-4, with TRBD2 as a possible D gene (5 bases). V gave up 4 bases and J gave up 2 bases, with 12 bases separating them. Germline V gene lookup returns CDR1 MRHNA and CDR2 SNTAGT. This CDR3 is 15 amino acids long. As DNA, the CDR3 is TGTGCCAGCAGTGGAGGGCAAGGGACCTACAATGAGCAGTTCTTC. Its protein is CASSGGQGTYNEQFF.

The CDR3 reads CASSIEPGDEKLFF. The CDR3 bases are TGTGCCAGTAGTATAGAGCCCGGGGATGAAAAACTGTTTTTT. The V call is TRBV19, the J call TRBJ1-4, with D uncertain. Looked up from germline, CDR1 is LNHDA and CDR2 is SQIVND (reference sequence). V lost 0 bases, J lost 6 bases, and 8 bases lay in between. This CDR3 is 14 amino acids long.

The CDR3 reads CASSFRSSGRKGEQYF. The CDR3 DNA reads as TGTGCCAGCAGTTTTCGATCTAGCGGGAGAAAGGGGGAGCAGTACTTC. The chain uses TRBV27 and TRBJ2-7, with 10 bases identical to TRBD2. J was trimmed by 7 bases and V by 3 bases; bases with no gene match: 12. Germline loops: CDR1 MNHEY, CDR2 SMNVEV (reference sequence). The CDR3 is 16 residues long.

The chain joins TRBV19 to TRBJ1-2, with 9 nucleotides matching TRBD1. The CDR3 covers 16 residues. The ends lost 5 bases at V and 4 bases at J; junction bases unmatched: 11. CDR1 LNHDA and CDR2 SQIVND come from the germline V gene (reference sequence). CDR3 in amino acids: CASSAQGQGVAYGYTF. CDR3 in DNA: TGTGCCAGTAGTGCCCAGGGACAGGGAGTGGCCTATGGCTACACCTTC.

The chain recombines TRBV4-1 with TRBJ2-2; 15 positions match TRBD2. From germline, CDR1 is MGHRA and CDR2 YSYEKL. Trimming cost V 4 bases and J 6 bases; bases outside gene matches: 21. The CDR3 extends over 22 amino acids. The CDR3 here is CASSREFYRPGLAGGRAGELFF. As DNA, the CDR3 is TGCGCCAGCAGCCGAGAATTCTATAGACCGGGACTAGCGGGAGGTCGGGCCGGGGAGCTGTTTTTT.

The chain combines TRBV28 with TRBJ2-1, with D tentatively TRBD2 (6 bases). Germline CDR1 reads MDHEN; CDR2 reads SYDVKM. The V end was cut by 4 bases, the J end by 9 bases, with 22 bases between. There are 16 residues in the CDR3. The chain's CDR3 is CASSSVGVGGLGEQFF. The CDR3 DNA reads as TGTGCCAGCAGTTCCGTGGGCGTGGGGGGTCTCGGTGAGCAGTTCTTC. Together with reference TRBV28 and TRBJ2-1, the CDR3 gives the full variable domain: DVKVTQSSRYLVKRTGEKVFLECVQDMDHENMFWYRQDPGLGLRLIYFSYDVKMKEKGDIPEGYSVSREKKERFSLILESASTNQTSMYLCASSSVGVGGLGEQFFGPGTRLTVL.